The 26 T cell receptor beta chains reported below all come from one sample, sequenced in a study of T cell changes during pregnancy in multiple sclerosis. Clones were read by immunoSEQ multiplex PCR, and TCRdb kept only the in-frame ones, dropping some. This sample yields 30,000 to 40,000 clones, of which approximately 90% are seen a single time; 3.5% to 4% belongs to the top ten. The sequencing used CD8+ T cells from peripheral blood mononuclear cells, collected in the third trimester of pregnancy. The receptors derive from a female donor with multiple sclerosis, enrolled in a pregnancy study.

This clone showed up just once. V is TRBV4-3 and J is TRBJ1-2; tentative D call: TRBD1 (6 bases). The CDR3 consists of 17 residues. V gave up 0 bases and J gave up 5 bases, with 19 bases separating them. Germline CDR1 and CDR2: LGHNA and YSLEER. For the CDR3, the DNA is TGCGCCAGCAGCCAAGATACCCTCCGGGGGGCTCGATATGGCTACACCTTC. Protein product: CASSQDTLRGARYGYTF.

In DNA form, the CDR3 reads TGTGCCAGCAGTGAATTCTTTGGTTCCGTGATGAGTGAAGCTTTCTTT. The encoded protein is CASSEFFGSVMSEAFF. The chain recombines TRBV25-1 with TRBJ1-1; D ambiguous. Trimming removed 1 base at V and 7 bases at J, with 19 bases between. Germline values: CDR1 MGHDK, CDR2 SYGVNS. There are 16 residues in the CDR3.

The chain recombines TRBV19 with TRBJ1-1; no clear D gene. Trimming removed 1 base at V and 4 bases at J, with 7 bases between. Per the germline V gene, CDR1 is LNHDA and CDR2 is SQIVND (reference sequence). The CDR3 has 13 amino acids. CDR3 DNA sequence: TGTGCCAGTAGTATAGTTCAGGCCACTGAAGCTTTCTTT. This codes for CASSIVQATEAFF.

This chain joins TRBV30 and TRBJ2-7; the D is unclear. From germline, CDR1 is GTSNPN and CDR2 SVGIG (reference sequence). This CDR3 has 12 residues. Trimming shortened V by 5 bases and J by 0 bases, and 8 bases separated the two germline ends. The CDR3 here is CAWGYSSYEQYF. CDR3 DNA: TGTGCCTGGGGGTACAGCTCCTACGAGCAGTACTTC.

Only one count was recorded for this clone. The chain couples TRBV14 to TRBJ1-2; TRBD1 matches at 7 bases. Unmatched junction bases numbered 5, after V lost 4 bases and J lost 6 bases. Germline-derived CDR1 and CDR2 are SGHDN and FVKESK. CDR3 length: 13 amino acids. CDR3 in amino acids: CASSLGGRDGYTF. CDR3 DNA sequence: TGTGCCAGCAGCCTAGGGGGCCGAGATGGCTACACCTTC.

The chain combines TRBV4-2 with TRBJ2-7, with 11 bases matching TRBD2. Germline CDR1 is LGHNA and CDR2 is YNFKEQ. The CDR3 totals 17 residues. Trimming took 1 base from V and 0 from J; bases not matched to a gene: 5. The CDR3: CASSQAVAGGSSYEQYF. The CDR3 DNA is TGTGCCAGCAGCCAAGCGGTAGCGGGGGGGAGCTCCTACGAGCAGTACTTC.

The CDR3 sequence: CASSQDNTETSGVNEQFF. CDR3 nucleotide sequence: TGTGCCAGCAGCCAAGATAATACGGAGACTAGCGGGGTCAATGAGCAGTTCTTC. The chain links TRBV4-2 to TRBJ2-1; 11 bases line up with TRBD2. CDR3 length: 18 amino acids. The trim removed 0 bases at V and 6 bases at J, leaving 10 bases unmatched. Germline lookup yields CDR1 LGHNA and CDR2 YNFKEQ.

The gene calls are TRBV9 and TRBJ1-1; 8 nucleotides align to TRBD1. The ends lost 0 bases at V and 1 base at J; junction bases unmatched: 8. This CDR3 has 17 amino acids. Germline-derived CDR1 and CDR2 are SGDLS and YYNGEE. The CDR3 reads CASSVGQGSHANTEAFF. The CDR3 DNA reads TGTGCCAGCAGCGTAGGACAGGGGAGCCACGCGAACACTGAAGCTTTCTTT. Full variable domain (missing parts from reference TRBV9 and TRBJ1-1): DSGVTQTPKHLITATGQRVTLRCSPRSGDLSVYWYQQSLDQGLQFLIQYYNGEERAKGNILERFSAQQFPDLHSELNLSSLELGDSALYFCASSVGQGSHANTEAFFGQGTRLTVV.

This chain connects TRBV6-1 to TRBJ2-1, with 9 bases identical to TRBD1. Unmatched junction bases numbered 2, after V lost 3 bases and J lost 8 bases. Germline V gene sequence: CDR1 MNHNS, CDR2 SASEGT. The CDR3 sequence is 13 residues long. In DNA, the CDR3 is TGTGCCAGCAGTGAGTACAGGGGGCATGAGCAGTTCTTC. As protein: CASSEYRGHEQFF.

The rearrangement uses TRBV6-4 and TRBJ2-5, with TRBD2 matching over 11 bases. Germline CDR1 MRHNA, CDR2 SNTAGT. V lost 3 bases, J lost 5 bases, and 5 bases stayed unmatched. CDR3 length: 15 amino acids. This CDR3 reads CASSETSGGGETQYF. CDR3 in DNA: TGTGCCAGCAGTGAAACTAGCGGGGGAGGGGAGACCCAGTACTTC.

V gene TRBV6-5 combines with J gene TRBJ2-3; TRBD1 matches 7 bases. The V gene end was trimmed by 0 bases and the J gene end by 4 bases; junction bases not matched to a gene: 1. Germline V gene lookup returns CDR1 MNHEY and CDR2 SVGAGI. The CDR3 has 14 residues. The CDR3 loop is CASSYSQGADTQYF. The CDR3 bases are TGTGCCAGCAGTTACTCGCAGGGGGCAGATACGCAGTATTTT.

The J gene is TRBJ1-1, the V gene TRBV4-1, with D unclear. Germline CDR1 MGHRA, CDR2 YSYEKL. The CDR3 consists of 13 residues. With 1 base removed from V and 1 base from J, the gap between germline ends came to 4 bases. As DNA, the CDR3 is TGCGCCAGCAGCCAAGGAGGGAACACTGAAGCTTTCTTT. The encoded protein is CASSQGGNTEAFF.

The CDR3 region has the DNA TGCGCCAGCAGTCCCTACGACAGGGGCGACGAGCAGTACTTC. It codes for CASSPYDRGDEQYF. The chain links TRBV4-1 to TRBJ2-7; 8 bases fit TRBD1. Germline CDR1 and CDR2: MGHRA and YSYEKL. The length of the CDR3 is 14 residues. V dropped 6 bases and J dropped 5; count of bases not matched to a gene: 9.

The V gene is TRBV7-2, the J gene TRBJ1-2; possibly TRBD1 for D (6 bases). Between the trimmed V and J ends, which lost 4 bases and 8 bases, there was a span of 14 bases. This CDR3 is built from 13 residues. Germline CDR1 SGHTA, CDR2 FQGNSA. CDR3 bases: TGTGCCAGCAGCTCAAATCCAGGGGAAGGCTACACCTTC. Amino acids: CASSSNPGEGYTF.

CDR3 sequence: CASSEAGRSRQSLNYGYTF. CDR3 DNA sequence: TGTGCCAGCAGTGAAGCGGGTAGGTCGCGACAGTCGTTAAACTATGGCTACACCTTC. V is TRBV6-1 and J is TRBJ1-2, with D maybe TRBD1 (5 bases). The V and J ends lost 0 bases and 2 bases respectively, with 22 bases between them. This CDR3 has 19 amino acids. Germline CDR1 is MNHNS and CDR2 is SASEGT.

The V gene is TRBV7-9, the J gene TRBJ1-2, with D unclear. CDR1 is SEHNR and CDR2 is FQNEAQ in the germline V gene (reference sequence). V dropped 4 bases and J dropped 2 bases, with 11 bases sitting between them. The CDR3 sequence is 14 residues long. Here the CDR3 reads CASSSLTPNYGYTF. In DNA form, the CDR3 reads TGTGCCAGCAGCTCCCTCACACCCAACTATGGCTACACCTTC.

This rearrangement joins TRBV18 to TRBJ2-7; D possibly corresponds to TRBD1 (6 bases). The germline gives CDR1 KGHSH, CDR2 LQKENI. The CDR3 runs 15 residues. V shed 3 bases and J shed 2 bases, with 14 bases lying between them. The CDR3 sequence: CASSPAGDLTYEQYF. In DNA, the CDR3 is TGTGCCAGCTCACCGGCAGGGGATCTCACCTACGAGCAGTACTTC. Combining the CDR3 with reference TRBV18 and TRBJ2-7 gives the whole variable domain NAGVMQNPRHLVRRRGQEARLRCSPMKGHSHVYWYRQLPEEGLKFMVYLQKENIIDESGMPKERFSAEFPKEGPSILRIQQVVRGDSAAYFCASSPAGDLTYEQYFGPGTRLTVT.

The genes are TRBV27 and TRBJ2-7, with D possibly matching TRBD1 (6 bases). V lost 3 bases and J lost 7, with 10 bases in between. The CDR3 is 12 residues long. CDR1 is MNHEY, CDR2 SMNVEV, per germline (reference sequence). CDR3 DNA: TGTGCCAGCAGTTTCCAGGGGAGAGAGCAGTACTTC. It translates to CASSFQGREQYF.

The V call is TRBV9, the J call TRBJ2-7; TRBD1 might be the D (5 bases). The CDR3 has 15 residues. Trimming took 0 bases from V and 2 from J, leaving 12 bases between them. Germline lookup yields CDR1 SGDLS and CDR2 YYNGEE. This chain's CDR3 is CASSVGGTEAYEQYF. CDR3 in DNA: TGTGCCAGCAGCGTAGGGGGCACTGAGGCCTACGAGCAGTACTTC.

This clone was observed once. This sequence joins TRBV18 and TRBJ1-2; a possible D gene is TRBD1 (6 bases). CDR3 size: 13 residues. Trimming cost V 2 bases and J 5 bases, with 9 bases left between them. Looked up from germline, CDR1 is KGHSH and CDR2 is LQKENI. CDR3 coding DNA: TGTGCCAGCTCACCAGGGCAGGGGTATGGCTACACCTTC. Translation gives CASSPGQGYGYTF.

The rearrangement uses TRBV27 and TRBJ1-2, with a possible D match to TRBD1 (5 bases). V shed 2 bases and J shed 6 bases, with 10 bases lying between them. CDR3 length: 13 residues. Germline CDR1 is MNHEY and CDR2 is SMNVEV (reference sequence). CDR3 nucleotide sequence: TGTGCCAGCAGTTTACAGGGATTCGATGGCTACACCTTC. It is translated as CASSLQGFDGYTF.

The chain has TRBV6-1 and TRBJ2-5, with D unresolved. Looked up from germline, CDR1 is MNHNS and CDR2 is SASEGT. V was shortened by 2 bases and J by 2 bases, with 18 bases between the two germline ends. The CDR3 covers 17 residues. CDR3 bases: TGTGCCAGCAGTGAAAACCTCCTAGAGCGCATGCAAGAGACCCAGTACTTC. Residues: CASSENLLERMQETQYF.

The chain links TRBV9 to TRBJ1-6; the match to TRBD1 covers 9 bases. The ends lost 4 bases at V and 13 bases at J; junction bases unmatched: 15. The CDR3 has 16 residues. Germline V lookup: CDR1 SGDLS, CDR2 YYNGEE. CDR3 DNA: TGTGCCAGCAGCCCACACACACGGGACAGGGCTCGTCCCCTCCACTTT. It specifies CASSPHTRDRARPLHF.

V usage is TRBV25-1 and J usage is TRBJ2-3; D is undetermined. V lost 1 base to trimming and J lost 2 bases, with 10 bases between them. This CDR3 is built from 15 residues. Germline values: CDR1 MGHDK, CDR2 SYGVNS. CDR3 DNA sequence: TGTGCCAGCAGTGAATCAGGCAGTCCCACAGATACGCAGTATTTT. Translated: CASSESGSPTDTQYF.

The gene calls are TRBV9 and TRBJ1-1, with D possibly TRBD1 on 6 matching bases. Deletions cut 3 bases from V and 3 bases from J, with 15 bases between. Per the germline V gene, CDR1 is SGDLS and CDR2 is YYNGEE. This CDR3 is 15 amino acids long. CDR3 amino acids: CASSAKQGGDTEAFF. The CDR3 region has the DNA TGTGCCAGCAGCGCCAAACAGGGAGGGGACACTGAAGCTTTCTTT.

CDR3 residues: CAPRGSNQPQHF. The CDR3 nucleotides are TGTGCCCCACGGGGGAGCAATCAGCCCCAGCATTTT. The chain has TRBV19 and TRBJ1-5; D is possibly TRBD1 (5 bases). CDR3 length: 12 residues. The V end lost 11 bases, the J end lost 1 base, and 9 bases lay between the germline ends. Germline V gives CDR1 LNHDA, CDR2 SQIVND (reference sequence).